The T cell receptor beta chain under discussion was sequenced for a study of blood T cell repertoires in COVID-19. Looking at the study overall: Nucleic acid was either cDNA or gDNA, and it came from T cells, B-cell-depleted T cells, or PBMCs.

In the study's own analysis: Reference gene primers were amplified, and this amplification served to estimate nucleated cell counts. Sequenced by immunoSEQ multiplex PCR; TCRdb stores in-frame clones only, minus some. The V and J calls and clone size were taken over from that table, and D and trimming were inferred from the DNA. The sample lists a few hundred thousand clones, 70% to 90% seen once, with about 6.8% in the top ten. This CDR3 comprises 14 residues. Germline V CDR1 and CDR2: SGHDT, YYEEEE. V lost 9 bases to trimming and J lost 0 bases, with 15 bases between them. Material for sequencing was peripheral blood. The sequence derives from a man aged 18 to 29 who had recovered from COVID-19. This chain connects TRBV5-6 to TRBJ1-1; D is perhaps TRBD1 (5 bases). CDR3 nucleotide sequence: TGTGCCACCGTTGACAGAGACATGAACACTGAAGCTTTCTTT. Its translation: CATVDRDMNTEAFF.